This passage covers 10 T cell receptor beta chains from one sample sequenced in a study of early T cells in non-severe SARS-CoV-2 infection. MiXCR was run by TCRdb on the 5' RACE reads, yielding one entry per CDR3 protein. The data show 98,000 or so distinct CDR3 sequences, over 10% seen once. Source material: whole blood. These receptors came from an adult who was a healthcare worker with PCR-confirmed SARS-CoV-2 infection or an uninfected control (not recorded which).

This chain connects TRBV6-5 to TRBJ2-7; TRBD1 matches at 7 bases. CDR3 length: 15 amino acids. Germline CDR1 MNHEY, CDR2 SVGAGI. V shed 5 bases, J shed 3 bases, and the junction held 10 bases outside the gene matches. CDR3 in DNA: TGTGCCAGCAGTGCAAAGGGGGCTGGAAGCTACGAGCAGTACTTC. Protein sequence: CASSAKGAGSYEQYF.

The CDR3, as DNA: TGCGCCAGCAGCTTGGAGGCAGCGGGGGGCGGAGATACGCAGTATTTT. This sequence encodes CASSLEAAGGGDTQYF. V and J are TRBV5-1 and TRBJ2-3; 9 bases are shared with TRBD2. CDR1 is SGHRS, CDR2 YFSETQ, per germline. The CDR3 totals 16 residues. The V gene end was trimmed by 0 bases and the J gene end by 5 bases; junction bases not matched to a gene: 7.

The chain has TRBV12-3 or TRBV12-4 and TRBJ2-1; D is ambiguous. The CDR3 is 13 residues long. V lost 3 bases and J lost 4, with 7 bases in between. Here the CDR3 reads CASSFRPYNEQFF. The CDR3 nucleotides are TGTGCCAGCAGTTTCCGGCCTTACAATGAGCAGTTCTTC.

The rearrangement uses TRBV20-1 and TRBJ1-1; no definite D call. V lost 1 base, J lost 4 bases, and 16 bases lay in between. This CDR3 spans 15 amino acids. CDR1 and CDR2 from the germline V gene are DFQATT and SNEGSKA (reference sequence). Here the CDR3 reads CSARVLSVTITEAFF. The CDR3 DNA reads TGCAGTGCTAGAGTTCTCAGCGTTACAATCACTGAAGCTTTCTTT.

In its sample, this clonotype was seen many times. The rearrangement joins TRBV14 to TRBJ2-2; TRBD1 matches at 9 bases. The trim removed 4 bases at V and 6 bases at J, leaving 3 bases unmatched. This CDR3 has 14 residues. In germline, CDR1 is SGHDN, CDR2 FVKESK. The CDR3 nucleotides read TGTGCCAGCAGCCGGGACAGGGTTCCCGGGGAGCTGTTTTTT. As protein: CASSRDRVPGELFF.

This clonotype has just a few counts. The gene calls are TRBV12-2 and TRBJ2-5; the D segment call TRBD2 is taken from the table without a DNA check. TRBV12-2 represents a pseudogene. The CDR3 has 16 residues. Here the CDR3 reads CASRSLCGTSEETQYF. The CDR3 DNA reads as TGTGCAAGTCGCTCCCTTTGCGGGACTAGCGAGGAGACCCAGTACTTC.

This clonotype has more than one count but fewer than ten. V gene TRBV7-9 combines with J gene TRBJ2-7, with D unresolved. Germline V CDR1 and CDR2: SEHNR, FQNEAQ (reference sequence). The CDR3 is made up of 12 amino acids. Between the trimmed V and J ends, which lost 6 bases and 4 bases, there was a span of 10 bases. CDR3 protein: CASSTQVYEQYF. The CDR3 bases are TGTGCCAGCAGTACCCAAGTTTACGAGCAGTACTTC.

J is TRBJ2-2 and V is TRBV28; D is perhaps TRBD1 or TRBD2 (5 bases each). V lost 8 bases and J lost 5, with 12 bases in between. The CDR3 runs to 13 residues. The germline gives CDR1 MDHEN, CDR2 SYDVKM. The CDR3 DNA sequence: TGTGCCAGCGGGACGCAGATTACCGGGGAGCTGTTTTTT. Amino acids: CASGTQITGELFF.

This clonotype was counted ten times or more. The gene calls are TRBV20-1 and TRBJ2-3, with 12 bases aligning to TRBD2. CDR1 is DFQATT and CDR2 is SNEGSKA in the germline V gene (reference sequence). V shed 1 base and J 0 bases; nucleotides not matched to a gene: 2. CDR3 size: 16 residues. This chain's CDR3 is CSARAGTSGSTDTQYF. CDR3 nucleotide sequence: TGCAGTGCTAGAGCCGGGACTAGCGGGAGCACAGATACGCAGTATTTT.

The V gene is TRBV28, the J gene TRBJ2-1; 7 bases agree with TRBD1. Losses at the gene ends were 4 bases for V and 8 bases for J; bases not matched to a gene: 11. This CDR3 contains 15 residues. Germline CDR1 is MDHEN and CDR2 is SYDVKM. CDR3 coding DNA: TGTGCCAGCAGTTCGACAGGGTGGAATAATTATGAGCAGTTCTTC. Translated: CASSSTGWNNYEQFF.